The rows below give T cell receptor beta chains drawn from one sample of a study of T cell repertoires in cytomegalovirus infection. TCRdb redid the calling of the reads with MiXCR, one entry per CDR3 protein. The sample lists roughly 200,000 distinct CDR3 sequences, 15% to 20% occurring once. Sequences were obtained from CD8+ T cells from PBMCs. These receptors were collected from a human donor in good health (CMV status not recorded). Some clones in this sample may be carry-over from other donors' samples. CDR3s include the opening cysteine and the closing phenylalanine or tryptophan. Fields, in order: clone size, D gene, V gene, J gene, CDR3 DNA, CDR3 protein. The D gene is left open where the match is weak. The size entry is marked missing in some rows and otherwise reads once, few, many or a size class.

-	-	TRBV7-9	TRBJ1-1	TGTGCCAGCAGCTGGACGACAGGATACACTGAAGCTTTCTTT	CASSWTTGYTEAFF
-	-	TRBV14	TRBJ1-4	TGTGCCAGCAGCCCCCGGGGGAGGAAACTGTTTTTT	CASSPRGRKLFF
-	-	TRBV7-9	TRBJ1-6	TGTGCCAGCAGCTTAGCTTTTCCAGGGCGCAATAATTCACCCCTCCACTTT	CASSLAFPGRNNSPLHF
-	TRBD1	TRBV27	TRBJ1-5	TGTGCCAGCAGTCCTTGGGAGGGGGCTGATCAGCCCCAGCATTTT	CASSPWEGADQPQHF
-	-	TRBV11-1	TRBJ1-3	TGTGCCAGCAGCCCGCCATGGGGCAGTCCATCGTTGAGGATCTCTGGAAACACCATATATTTT	CASSPPWGSPSLRISGNTIYF
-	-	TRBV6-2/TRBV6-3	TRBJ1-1	TGTGCCAGCAGTACCACGGGGGGAGTAAGCACTGAAGCTTTCTTT	CASSTTGGVSTEAFF
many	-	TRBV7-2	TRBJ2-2	TGTGCCAGCAGCTTCCCAGGGCAGGAGCTGTTTTTT	CASSFPGQELFF
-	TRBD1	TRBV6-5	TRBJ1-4	TGTGCCACTTGGACAGGGCCTGCGACTAATGAAAAACTGTTTTTT	CATWTGPATNEKLFF
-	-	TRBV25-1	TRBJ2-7	TGTGCCAGCAGTGACGCCGGGTTCTCCTACGAGCAGTACTTC	CASSDAGFSYEQYF
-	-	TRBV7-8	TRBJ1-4	TGTGCCAGCGTCGGTTCTGCAACTAATGAAAAACTGTTTTTT	CASVGSATNEKLFF
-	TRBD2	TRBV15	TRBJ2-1	TGTGCCACCAGCCCCGAGCGGGGGATATACAATGAGCAGTTCTTC	CATSPERGIYNEQFF
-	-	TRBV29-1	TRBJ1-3	TGCAGGGGGGACTCTGGAAACACCATATATTTT	CRGDSGNTIYF
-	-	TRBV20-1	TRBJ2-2	TGCAGTCCCCGGGTAGAAGTCCCCACCGGGGAGCTGTTTTTT	CSPRVEVPTGELFF
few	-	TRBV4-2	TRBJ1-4	TGTGCCAGCAGCCTGTACTCCCGGGACCCTAGACTGTTTTTT	CASSLYSRDPRLFF
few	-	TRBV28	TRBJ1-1	TGTGCCACCTGCGAAGAGGGAGGGAACACTGAAGCTTTCTTT	CATCEEGGNTEAFF
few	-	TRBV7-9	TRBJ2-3	TGTGCCAGCAGCTTCAGACCTACTAGCACAGATACGCAGTATTTT	CASSFRPTSTDTQYF
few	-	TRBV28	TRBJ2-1	TGTGCCAGCAGGAAGGCATATAAGGATGAGCAGTTCTTC	CASRKAYKDEQFF
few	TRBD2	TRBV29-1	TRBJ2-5	TGCAGCGTTGCGGGACTAGCGGGGACTTCTCAAGAGACCCAGTACTTC	CSVAGLAGTSQETQYF
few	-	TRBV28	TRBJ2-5	TGTGCCAGCTACCCGGAAGGGAGGGAGACCCAGTACTTC	CASYPEGRETQYF
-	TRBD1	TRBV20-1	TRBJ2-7	TGCAGTGCACTACAGGGGACGGTAAACGAGCAGTACTTC	CSALQGTVNEQYF
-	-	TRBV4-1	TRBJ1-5	TGCGCCAGCAGCCAAGCGGACGGATATCAGCCCCAGCATTTT	CASSQADGYQPQHF
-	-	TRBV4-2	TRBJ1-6	TGTGCCAGCAGCCAAGATCCCGGGATTGGATCACCCCTCCACTTT	CASSQDPGIGSPLHF
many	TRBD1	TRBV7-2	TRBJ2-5	TGTGCCAGCAGCTTAACAGGGGGCATTGAGACCCAGTACTTC	CASSLTGGIETQYF
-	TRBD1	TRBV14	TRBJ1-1	TGTGCCAGCAGCCCAGGGACAGGGAGGACTGAAGCTTTCTTT	CASSPGTGRTEAFF
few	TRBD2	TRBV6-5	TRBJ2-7	TGTGCCAGCTCACCAGCGGGAGACTACGAGCAGTACTTC	CASSPAGDYEQYF
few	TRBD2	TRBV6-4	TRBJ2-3	TGTGCCAGCAGTGCCCTAGCGGGGACAGATACGCAGTATTTT	CASSALAGTDTQYF
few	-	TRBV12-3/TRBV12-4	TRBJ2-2	TGTGCCAGCAGTACTCTTGAAGGACGGGGACTTTTATCCGGGGAGCTGTTTTTT	CASSTLEGRGLLSGELFF
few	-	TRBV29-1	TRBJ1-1	TGCAGCGTTGTTTCTCCCCCTCCGAGGGGCACTGAAGCTTTCTTT	CSVVSPPPRGTEAFF
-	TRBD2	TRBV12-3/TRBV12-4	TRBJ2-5	TGTGCCAGCAGTTTTAGCGGGGGGCCCGGGCCCCAGTACTTC	CASSFSGGPGPQYF
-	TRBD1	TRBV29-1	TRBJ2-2	TGCAGCGGGACAGGGAACCGGGACACCGGGGAGCTGTTTTTT	CSGTGNRDTGELFF
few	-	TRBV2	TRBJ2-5	TGTGCCAGCAGTGGGCAGGACCAAGAGACCCAGTACTTC	CASSGQDQETQYF
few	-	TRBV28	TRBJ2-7	TGTGCCAGCAGTTTAGGAGGGGGCGTCGAGCAGTACTTC	CASSLGGGVEQYF
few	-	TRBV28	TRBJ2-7	TGTGCCAGCAGTAATCAGGGCCACGAGCAGTACTTC	CASSNQGHEQYF
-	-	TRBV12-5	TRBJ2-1	TGTGCTAGTGGTCCCACCCTCCGCGAGCAGTTCTTC	CASGPTLREQFF
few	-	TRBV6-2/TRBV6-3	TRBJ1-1	TGTGCCAGCAGTTACCCCACCTGGGCTTTCTTT	CASSYPTWAFF
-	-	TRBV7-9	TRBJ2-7	TGTGCCAGCAGCTCCAAAGGATTCTACGAGCAGTACTTC	CASSSKGFYEQYF
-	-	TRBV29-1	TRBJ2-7	TGCAGCGTTGAAGATCTCGCAGGGTTCGACGAGCAGTACTTC	CSVEDLAGFDEQYF
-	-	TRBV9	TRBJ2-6	TGTGCCAGCAGCGTTAGCAGGAACCCCTCTGGGGCCAACGTCCTGACTTTC	CASSVSRNPSGANVLTF
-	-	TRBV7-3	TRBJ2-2	TGTGCCAGCAGCTTCGGGGGGCCCGGGGAGCTGTTTTTT	CASSFGGPGELFF
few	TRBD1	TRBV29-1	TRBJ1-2	TGCAGCGTTCCACAGGGGATCTATGGCTACACCTTC	CSVPQGIYGYTF
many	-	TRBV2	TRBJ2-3	TGTGCCGGGTCTTTTTCAGATACGCAGTATTTT	CAGSFSDTQYF
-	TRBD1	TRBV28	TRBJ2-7	TGTGCCAGCAGTTTCGAGGGGGCCCCTTACGAGCAGTACTTC	CASSFEGAPYEQYF
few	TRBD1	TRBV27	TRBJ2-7	TGTGCCAGCAGCCAACGAGGGACAGGTTCCTACGAGCAGTACTTC	CASSQRGTGSYEQYF
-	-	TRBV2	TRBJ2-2	TGTGCCAGCAGCGAAGTTTCCGGGGAGCTGTTTTTT	CASSEVSGELFF
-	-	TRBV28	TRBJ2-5	TGTGCCAGCAGCCGACTGGTCAAAGAGACCCAGTACTTC	CASSRLVKETQYF
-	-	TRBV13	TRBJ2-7	TGTGCCAGCAGCCAGGGGGGACACGGGGGAGCCTCCTACGAGCAGTACTTC	CASSQGGHGGASYEQYF
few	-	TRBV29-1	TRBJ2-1	TGCAGCGTTGAAGGGCCAACCAAGGGGTACAATGAGCAGTTCTTC	CSVEGPTKGYNEQFF
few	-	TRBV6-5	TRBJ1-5	TGTGCCAGCAGTTCTCAGACAGGTCAGCCCCAGCATTTT	CASSSQTGQPQHF
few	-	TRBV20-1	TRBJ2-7	TGCAGTGCTAGCCCAGGGGCGACGGCCTACGAGCAGTACTTC	CSASPGATAYEQYF
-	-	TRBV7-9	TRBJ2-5	TGTGCCAGCAGCTCTCAGGGGCGCAGAGAGACCCAGTACTTC	CASSSQGRRETQYF
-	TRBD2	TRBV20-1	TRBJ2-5	TGCAGTGCTAGAGGACCGGGACTAGCGTGGGAGACCCAGTACTTC	CSARGPGLAWETQYF